This record concerns one T cell receptor (beta chain) sequence. There is no known antigen for this receptor. Within one base of it there is no much larger clone, and no base qualities were kept. TCRbeta CDR3 regions were amplified from genomic DNA by means of the immunoSEQ Assay, a bias-controlled multiplex PCR. In the source study's methods: The number of nucleated cells in each sample was estimated from the amplification of reference gene primers within the assay. Sequence reads were collapsed and filtered to measure the absolute abundance of every unique TCRbeta CDR3 rearrangement. For each sample, productive Simpson clonality was calculated as the square root of Simpson's diversity index over productive rearrangements. The table comes from immuneACCESS by way of TCRdb, which keeps in-frame sequences with V and J called. Part of the clones is missing from these tables; in studies checked, under half for an unresolved V gene and the rest for unknown reasons. The D gene and trimming were derived from the DNA, and the V and J assignments and clone size from that table. This sample is represented by 160,000 or so clones; roughly 80% of them were singletons. The biggest ten clones account for roughly 0.56% of the sample.

The data were taken from a study of blood T cell repertoires in COVID-19 (dated by TCRdb to the early 2020s). Describing the broader study: Samples from collaborators originated in the United States, Italy and Spain and spanned both the acute and convalescent phases of COVID-19. The prospective study material was composed of cDNA or gDNA derived from T cells, B-cell-depleted T cells, or PBMCs. The dataset comprised deeply sampled blood TCRbeta repertoires from subjects exposed to, actively infected with, or recovered from COVID-19. The repertoires were released in a freely available public database intended as a resource for research on the immune response to SARS-CoV-2. Samples came from the ongoing ImmuneRACE study (first 160 participants) plus 1,254 subjects from 6 global collaborators. Nearly every sample came with metadata listing a de-identified subject ID, COVID-19 status, age in years and sex. Where HLA class I and class II types were available, the types were taken from metadata supplied by the sample provider, not from assay-based typing.

The study at large found these results: The amount of clinical and demographic metadata varied by source and participant and was provided uncurated.

The CDR3 covers 13 residues, taking in both the cysteine and the phenylalanine. The DNA shown is the 39-base CDR3, in frame from base 1. V trim: 0 bases; J trim: 16 bases; unmatched bases: 8. Based on the germline V gene, the CDR1 and CDR2 sequences are SGHRS and YFSETQ. Each collaborating institution followed its own protocols to collect whole blood in K2EDTA tubes. For TCRbeta analysis, collaborator samples were shipped as frozen whole blood, as isolated PBMCs, or as DNA extracted from either sample type. The clonotype originates from a man aged 60 to 75 with acute or convalescent COVID-19. The receptor chain draws on TRBV5-1 and TRBJ2-1; TRBD1 agrees with 9 junctional bases. The sample was peripheral blood. CDR3 region: CASSLAGDRVFFF. The DNA sequence is given as TGCGCCAGCAGCTTGGCAGGGGACAGGGTATTTTTCTTC.